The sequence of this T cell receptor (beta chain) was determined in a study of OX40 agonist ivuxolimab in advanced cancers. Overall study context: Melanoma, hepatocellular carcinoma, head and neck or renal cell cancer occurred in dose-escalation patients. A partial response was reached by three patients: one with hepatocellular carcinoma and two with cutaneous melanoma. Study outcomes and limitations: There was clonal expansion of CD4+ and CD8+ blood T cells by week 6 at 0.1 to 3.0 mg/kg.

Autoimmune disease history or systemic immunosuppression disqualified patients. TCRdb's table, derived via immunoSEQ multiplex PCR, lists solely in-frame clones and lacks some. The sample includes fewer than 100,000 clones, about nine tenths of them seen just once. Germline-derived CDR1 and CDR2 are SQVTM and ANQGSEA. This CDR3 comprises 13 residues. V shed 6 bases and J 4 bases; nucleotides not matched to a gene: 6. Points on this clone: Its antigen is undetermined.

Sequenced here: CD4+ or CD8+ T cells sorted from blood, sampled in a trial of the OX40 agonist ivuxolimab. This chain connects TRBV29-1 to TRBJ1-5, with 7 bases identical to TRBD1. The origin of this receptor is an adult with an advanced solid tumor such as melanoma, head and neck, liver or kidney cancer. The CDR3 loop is CSVGQTKNQPQHF. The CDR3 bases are TGCAGCGTGGGACAGACGAAAAATCAGCCCCAGCATTTT.